These T cell receptor beta chains were read from a single sample in a study of human T cells and chemical hapten exposure. MiXCR, run by TCRdb on the RACE reads, gives a single entry per CDR3 protein. The repertoire includes some 170,000 distinct CDR3 sequences, about a fifth of them detected once, and over 6.5% sits in the top ten. The sample in question was whole blood, obtained in connection with sensitization to the hapten diphenylcyclopropenone (DPC). The receptors stem from a woman aged 45-60 years with alopecia areata. Some clones in this sample may be carry-over from other donors' samples. Each CDR3 is given with its conserved first and last residue. Expanded clones get a size class; other rows say once, few or many, or leave the size out.

clone_size j_call v_call cdr3_aa
. TRBJ2-2 TRBV9 CASSGRRGTEQRNTGELFF
. TRBJ1-6 TRBV10-3 CAISYEEGRNSPLHF
few TRBJ2-3 TRBV2 CASSARRLAGLTDTQYF
. TRBJ2-3 TRBV5-1 CASSLVFSGTSTDTQYF
few TRBJ2-7 TRBV27 CASSFTGNAYEQYF
few TRBJ2-3 TRBV6-1 CASKARGWPDTQYF
. TRBJ2-2 TRBV2 CASSEQGPLAGAGELFF
. TRBJ2-2 TRBV5-1 CASSLRTGAGELFF
. TRBJ2-1 TRBV7-2 CASRPPGLVYNEQFF
. TRBJ2-4 TRBV6-5 CASMDNAKNIQYF
many TRBJ1-5 TRBV19 CASSLRGQRGNQPQHF